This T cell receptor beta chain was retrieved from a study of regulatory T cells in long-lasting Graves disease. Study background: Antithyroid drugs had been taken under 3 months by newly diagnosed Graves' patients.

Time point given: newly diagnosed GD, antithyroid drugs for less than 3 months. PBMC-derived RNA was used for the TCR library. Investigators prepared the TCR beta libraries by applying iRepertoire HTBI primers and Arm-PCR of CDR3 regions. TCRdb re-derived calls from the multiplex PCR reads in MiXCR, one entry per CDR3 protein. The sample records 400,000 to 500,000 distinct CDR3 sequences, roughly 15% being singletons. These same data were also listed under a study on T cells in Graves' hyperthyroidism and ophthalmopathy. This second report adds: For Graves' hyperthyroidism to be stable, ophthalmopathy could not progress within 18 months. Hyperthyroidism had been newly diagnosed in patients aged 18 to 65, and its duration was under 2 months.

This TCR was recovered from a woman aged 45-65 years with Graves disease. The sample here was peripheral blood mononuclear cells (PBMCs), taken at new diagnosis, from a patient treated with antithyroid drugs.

The CDR3: CASHWGGNEKLFF. The CDR3 bases are TGCGCCAGCCACTGGGGGGGAAACGAAAAACTGTTTTTT. The chain carries TRBV4-1 and TRBJ1-4; possibly TRBD1 for D (5 bases). V was trimmed by 8 bases and J by 8 bases, leaving 15 bases between them. The V gene's germline CDR1 is MGHRA and CDR2 YSYEKL. CDR3 length: 13 amino acids.